A selection of T cell receptor beta chains follows, all from one sample in a study of blood T cell repertoires in COVID-19. Sequencing was performed with immunoSEQ multiplex PCR; in TCRdb, only in-frame clones are kept and a portion is missing. The sample yields around 250,000 clones, approximately 78% seen once. Material for sequencing was peripheral blood. Receptors were obtained from a woman between 18 and 29 years old with acute or convalescent COVID-19. Each CDR3 is given with its conserved first and last residue. A D gene is named only where the DNA matches it firmly. Clone sizes are given selectively: once, few, many, or a class where the clone is expanded.

abundance	v_gene	d_gene	j_gene	CDR3aa	CDR3nt
NA	TRBV12-3/TRBV12-4	TRBD2	TRBJ2-1	CASIAGDYNEQFF	TGTGCCAGCATAGCGGGAGACTACAATGAGCAGTTCTTC
NA	TRBV27	NA	TRBJ2-7	CASTPPRAGQNLYEQYF	TGTGCCAGCACCCCCCCCCGGGCCGGACAGAATCTTTACGAGCAGTACTTC
NA	TRBV15	TRBD2	TRBJ2-3	CATSRDGGAGEADTQYF	TGTGCCACCAGCAGAGATGGGGGAGCGGGAGAGGCAGATACGCAGTATTTT
NA	TRBV5-1	NA	TRBJ2-2	CASSLGTANTGELFF	TGCGCCAGCAGCTTGGGCACAGCGAACACCGGGGAGCTGTTTTTT
NA	TRBV3-1/TRBV3-2	NA	TRBJ2-7	CASSQGRGEGEQYF	TGTGCCAGCAGCCAAGGGCGCGGGGAAGGCGAGCAGTACTTC
NA	TRBV11-3	NA	TRBJ1-1	CASSLGGQNTEAFF	TGTGCCAGCAGCTTAGGGGGCCAGAACACTGAAGCTTTCTTT
NA	TRBV27	TRBD1	TRBJ1-6	CASSLWTGGGSPLHF	TGTGCCAGCAGTTTATGGACAGGGGGCGGTTCACCCCTCCACTTT
NA	TRBV6-1	TRBD2	TRBJ2-7	CASSEVPSGSLQFYEQYF	TGTGCCAGCAGTGAAGTGCCTAGCGGGAGTCTTCAGTTCTACGAGCAGTACTTC
NA	TRBV5-4	NA	TRBJ1-3	CASSKTGAGNTIYF	TGTGCCAGCAGCAAGACAGGCGCCGGAAACACCATATATTTT
NA	TRBV5-1	TRBD2	TRBJ2-5	CASSPTSGAVETQYF	TGCGCCAGCAGCCCGACTAGCGGAGCTGTGGAGACCCAGTACTTC
NA	TRBV15	NA	TRBJ2-4	CATSRDLGTKNIQYF	TGTGCCACCAGCAGAGATCTGGGGACTAAAAACATTCAGTACTTC
NA	TRBV6-5	NA	TRBJ1-2	CASSYYQGEANYGYTF	TGTGCCAGCAGTTATTATCAGGGCGAAGCTAACTATGGCTACACCTTC
NA	TRBV5-1	TRBD2	TRBJ2-7	CASRRTSGTTGSYEQYF	TGCGCCAGCAGACGGACTAGCGGGACTACCGGGTCCTACGAGCAGTACTTC
NA	TRBV10-1	NA	TRBJ1-1	CASSETRQLLRNTEAFF	TGCGCCAGCAGTGAAACGAGACAGCTTCTTAGGAACACTGAAGCTTTCTTT
NA	TRBV28	TRBD2	TRBJ2-7	CASSFIWASGSRMAHEQYF	TGTGCCAGCAGTTTTATTTGGGCTAGCGGGAGTCGAATGGCCCACGAGCAGTACTTC
NA	TRBV21-1	NA	TRBJ2-7	CASSTRTSSYEQYF	TGTGCCAGCAGCACAAGGACAAGCTCCTACGAGCAGTACTTC
few	TRBV4-3	TRBD1	TRBJ1-2	CASSQEPGTVRSYGYTF	TGCGCCAGCAGCCAGGAACCCGGGACAGTGCGATCCTATGGCTACACCTTC
NA	TRBV10-3	TRBD1	TRBJ2-7	CAITKGDRESYEQYF	TGTGCCATCACTAAAGGGGACAGGGAGTCCTACGAGCAGTACTTC
NA	TRBV4-3	NA	TRBJ1-2	CASSQAAWRDYGYTF	TGCGCCAGCAGCCAAGCCGCTTGGAGGGACTATGGCTACACCTTC
NA	TRBV18	TRBD1	TRBJ1-6	CASSPAGLQGDSPLHF	TGTGCCAGCTCACCCGCTGGGCTACAGGGGGATTCACCCCTCCACTTT
NA	TRBV19	NA	TRBJ1-5	CASTPGPVPNQPQHF	TGTGCCAGTACCCCAGGCCCAGTGCCCAATCAGCCCCAGCATTTT
NA	TRBV28	TRBD2	TRBJ2-1	CASSLITSGYNEQFF	TGTGCCAGCAGCCTTATAACTAGCGGATACAATGAGCAGTTCTTC
once	TRBV7-6	TRBD1	TRBJ2-7	CASSQAGTGFHEQYF	TGTGCCAGCAGCCAAGCCGGGACAGGGTTCCACGAGCAGTACTTC
NA	TRBV3-1/TRBV3-2	TRBD2	TRBJ2-7	CASSHLFGLEIHEQYF	TGTGCCAGCAGCCACCTCTTTGGACTAGAAATACACGAGCAGTACTTC
NA	TRBV7-9	NA	TRBJ2-7	CASSPIPTSQAEGEQYF	TGTGCCAGCAGCCCGATTCCAACTAGCCAGGCCGAGGGAGAGCAGTACTTC
NA	TRBV3-1/TRBV3-2	TRBD1	TRBJ2-5	CASRQGRETQYF	TGTGCCAGCCGACAGGGTCGGGAGACCCAGTACTTC
NA	TRBV2	NA	TRBJ1-2	CASSEGAGSYGYTF	TGTGCCAGCAGTGAAGGCGCGGGCAGCTATGGCTACACCTTC
NA	TRBV12-3/TRBV12-4	NA	TRBJ1-5	CASSFGGDQPQHF	TGTGCCAGCAGTTTCGGGGGAGATCAGCCCCAGCATTTT
NA	TRBV18	TRBD2	TRBJ2-1	CASSPGLASSSYNEQFF	TGTGCCAGCTCACCAGGACTAGCGTCGAGCTCCTACAATGAGCAGTTCTTC
NA	TRBV6-2/TRBV6-3	NA	TRBJ2-1	CASSYVGLGEQFF	TGTGCCAGCAGTTACGTGGGGCTCGGTGAGCAGTTCTTC
NA	TRBV19	NA	TRBJ2-3	CASSMGATTDTQYF	TGTGCCAGTAGTATGGGGGCTACCACAGATACGCAGTATTTT
NA	TRBV7-2	NA	TRBJ2-7	CASSPGYEQYF	TGTGCCAGCAGCCCCGGCTACGAGCAGTACTTC
NA	TRBV6-5	NA	TRBJ1-1	CASSYTAMRDTEAFF	TGTGCCAGCAGTTACACGGCCATGAGGGACACTGAAGCTTTCTTT
NA	TRBV7-8	NA	TRBJ1-2	CASLKRSRRLYGYTF	TGTGCCAGCCTCAAAAGGAGCAGGAGGCTCTATGGCTACACCTTC
once	TRBV6-5	NA	TRBJ2-6	CASRAPGANVLTF	TGTGCCAGCAGAGCTCCTGGGGCCAACGTCCTGACTTTC
NA	TRBV2	NA	TRBJ2-3	CASSVRVAEYF	TGTGCCAGCAGTGTGCGGGTAGCTGAATATTTT
NA	TRBV30	NA	TRBJ2-7	CATTLRGMAYEQYF	TGTGCCACGACGCTTAGGGGGATGGCCTACGAGCAGTACTTC
NA	TRBV19	NA	TRBJ2-5	CASSRGVLPETQYF	TGTGCCAGTAGTAGAGGAGTCCTGCCGGAGACCCAGTACTTC
NA	TRBV7-8	TRBD2	TRBJ2-1	CASSPGLAGEASYNEQFF	TGTGCCAGCAGTCCTGGACTAGCGGGAGAAGCCTCCTACAATGAGCAGTTCTTC
once	TRBV29-1	NA	TRBJ2-1	CSVVAGSPGWEQFF	TGCAGCGTTGTAGCCGGGAGCCCCGGGTGGGAGCAGTTCTTC
NA	TRBV29-1	NA	TRBJ1-2	CSVEYFGGGRGYTF	TGCAGCGTTGAATATTTCGGCGGGGGACGGGGCTACACCTTC
NA	TRBV9	NA	TRBJ1-1	CASSAQTGSTEAFF	TGTGCCAGCAGCGCCCAAACAGGGTCCACTGAAGCTTTCTTT